This T cell receptor (beta chain) was sequenced for a study of glioma-infiltrating T cells after dendritic cell vaccination. Study as a whole: Autologous tumor lysate-pulsed dendritic cell vaccination was given between the early 2000s and the early 2010s.

The PCR used 60 V beta and 13 J beta primers. Measured with immunoSEQ multiplex PCR; TCRdb has only the in-frame clones, and not every one. The data show around 100,000 clones, roughly 80% seen once. Germline trimming cut 5 bases from V and 8 bases from J; bases unmatched to any gene: 13. This CDR3 has 16 residues. In germline, CDR1 is SGHTA, CDR2 FQGTGA. The time point here: after dendritic cell vaccination, including at tumor progression/relapse. The V gene is TRBV7-3, the J gene TRBJ2-1, with TRBD1 matching 9 bases. The sample was blood, taken after dendritic cell vaccination. This receptor was obtained from a human donor with glioblastoma. CDR3 coding DNA: TGTGCCAGCAGCCCGGCCGGGACAGGGTATAGAGATGAGCAGTTCTTC. Encoded protein: CASSPAGTGYRDEQFF.